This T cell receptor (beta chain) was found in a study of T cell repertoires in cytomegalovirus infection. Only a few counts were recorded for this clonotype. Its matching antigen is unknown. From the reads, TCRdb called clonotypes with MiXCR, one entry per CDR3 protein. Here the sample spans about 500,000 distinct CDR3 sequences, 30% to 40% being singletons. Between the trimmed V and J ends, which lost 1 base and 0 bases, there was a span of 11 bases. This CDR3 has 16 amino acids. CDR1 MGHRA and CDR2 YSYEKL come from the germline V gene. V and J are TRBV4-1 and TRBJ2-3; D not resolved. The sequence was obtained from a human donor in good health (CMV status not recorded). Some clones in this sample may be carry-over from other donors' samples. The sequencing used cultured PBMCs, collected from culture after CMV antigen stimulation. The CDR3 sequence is CASSQGWQISTDTQYF. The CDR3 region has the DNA TGCGCCAGCAGCCAAGGTTGGCAAATCAGCACAGATACGCAGTATTTT.